This entry describes one TCR beta chain. Its cognate antigen is unknown. The entry originates in a study of vaccination and CD4 T cells after COVID-19. This CDR3 has 13 amino acids. CDR1 and CDR2 from the germline V gene are SGHRS and YFSETQ. V shed 2 bases and J shed 1 base, with 6 bases lying between them. The treatment denotes: approximately nine-day PBMC culture with coronavirus spike peptide pools or control peptides (ViraFEST assay). Oncomine TCR Beta short-read sequencing was applied to DNA from cultured CD4+ T cells. TCRdb redid the calling of the PCR reads with MiXCR, one entry per CDR3 protein. The table lists 12,000 or so distinct CDR3 sequences, roughly 73% of them singletons.

The source of this sequence is a human donor who had recovered from COVID-19. The chain joins TRBV5-1 to TRBJ1-1; D might be TRBD1 (5 bases). Source material: CD4+ T cells from blood, cultured in vitro. The CDR3: CASSFDRNTEAFF. The CDR3, as DNA: TGCGCCAGCAGCTTCGACAGGAACACTGAAGCTTTCTTT.